These 5 T cell receptor beta chains originate from one sample sequenced in a study of shared clonotypes between healthy human individuals. Generated by immunoSEQ multiplex PCR, the TCRdb table keeps only in-frame clones and is missing some. The data contain fewer than 1.4 million clones, more than 75% of them singletons. Sequencing used memory CD4+ T cells from PBMCs. Subset noted: CD45RA-negative fraction. Receptors were obtained from a man in his late teens or twenties in good health. Some clones in this sample may be carry-over from other donors' samples.

By proportion, this clone is medium-sized. The same CDR3 arises from other DNA sequences in this sample as well. The chain joins TRBV4-1 to TRBJ2-7; 12 bases line up with TRBD2. Germline V CDR1 and CDR2: MGHRA, YSYEKL. The CDR3 loop spans 15 amino acids. The junction had 6 bases not matched to a gene; V was cut back by 3 bases and J by 6 bases. Written as DNA, the CDR3 is TGCGCCAGCAGCCACGGACTAGCGGGGCCCCGCGAGCAGTACTTC. It encodes CASSHGLAGPREQYF.

This clone was detected a few times. The CDR3 here is CASSPLTSGGETQYF. The CDR3 nucleotides read TGTGCCAGCTCACCATTGACTTCCGGGGGGGAGACCCAGTACTTC. The gene calls are TRBV18 and TRBJ2-5; 7 positions match TRBD2. The ends lost 2 bases at V and 5 bases at J; junction bases unmatched: 8. The CDR3 has 15 residues. Germline V gives CDR1 KGHSH, CDR2 LQKENI.

The rearrangement uses TRBV27 and TRBJ2-1; TRBD2 agrees at 9 bases. The ends lost 2 bases at V and 3 bases at J; junction bases unmatched: 8. CDR3 length equals 17 residues. Germline V gene data show CDR1 as MNHEY and CDR2 as SMNVEV (reference sequence). The CDR3 DNA reads as TGTGCCAGCAGTTTAGTCGGGCGGGAGGGGTTCTACAATGAGCAGTTCTTC. It translates to CASSLVGREGFYNEQFF.

The sample holds one count of this clone. The chain employs TRBV29-1 and TRBJ2-3; TRBD2 agrees at 11 bases. In germline, CDR1 is SQVTM, CDR2 ANQGSEA. After removal of 5 bases from V and 3 bases from J, the junction contained 4 bases not matched to a gene. The CDR3 spans 14 residues. The CDR3 here is CSVTGTSGTDTQYF. The DNA for the CDR3 is TGCAGCGTTACCGGGACTAGCGGTACAGATACGCAGTATTTT.

The CDR3 here is CASRSGRADTQYF. The DNA of the CDR3 is TGCGCCAGCAGGAGCGGGCGCGCAGATACGCAGTATTTT. The genes are TRBV5-1 and TRBJ2-3; maybe TRBD2 (6 bases). Germline V gene data show CDR1 as SGHRS and CDR2 as YFSETQ. V gave up 5 bases and J gave up 4 bases, with 11 bases separating them. The CDR3 is 13 amino acids.